This T cell receptor beta chain was recorded in a study of neoadjuvant anti-PD-1 for oral cavity cancer. Study-level information: Patients without progression got a fourth dose around day 43.

Only in-frame clones appear in the TCRdb table, and some are missing; sequencing was by immunoSEQ multiplex PCR. The profile shows around 81,000 clones, approximately 84% of them singletons. CDR1 WSHSY and CDR2 SAAADI come from the germline V gene. Trimming removed 7 bases at V and 2 bases at J, with 6 bases between. The CDR3 extends over 13 amino acids. A few counts support this clone. The genes are TRBV10-2 and TRBJ2-6; a possible D gene is TRBD2 (5 bases). The material sequenced was PBMCs, taken before nivolumab (anti-PD-1) treatment. The TCR comes from a person between 40 and 80 years old with oral cavity squamous cell carcinoma. This CDR3 is CASMRAGANVLTF. Written as DNA, the CDR3 is TGCGCCAGCATGAGGGCTGGGGCCAACGTCCTGACTTTC.